This entry is about one T cell receptor (beta chain). The antigen remains undetermined. The CDR3 is 15 amino acids. Unmatched junction bases numbered 9, after V lost 6 bases and J lost 3 bases. Germline CDR1 reads KGHSH; CDR2 reads LQKENI. This specimen belongs to a study of cytomegalovirus exposure and HLA in healthy donors. General observations from the study: A prior analysis recorded that most TCR beta V segments were productive about 87% or about 30% of the time.

The primer mix had 60 Vbeta and 13 Jbeta primers. Some clones are missing from TCRdb's copy, which holds only in-frame ones; the method was immunoSEQ multiplex PCR. The repertoire holds roughly 100,000 clones, with about 81% as singletons. The chain carries TRBV18 and TRBJ2-7; TRBD1 agrees at 9 bases. The sequencing input was PBMCs. The receptor's source is a man aged 25 to 45 in good health and CMV-seronegative. Here the CDR3 reads CASSLTGDRVYEQYF. The CDR3 DNA sequence: TGTGCCAGCTCTCTAACGGGGGACAGGGTCTACGAGCAGTACTTC.